The 27 T cell receptor beta chains given below trace back to one sample, sequenced in a study of blood T cell repertoires in COVID-19. Sequenced by immunoSEQ multiplex PCR; TCRdb stores in-frame clones only, minus some. This table holds about 410,000 clones, approximately 91% found once. Sequencing used peripheral blood. All receptors come from a middle-aged woman with COVID-19, enrolled during active disease.

The CDR3 coding sequence is TGTGCCAGTGTGGTTGACAGGTTCAATCAGCCCCAGCATTTT. Translating gives CASVVDRFNQPQHF. This chain joins TRBV2 and TRBJ1-5; maybe TRBD1 (6 bases). Trimming removed 9 bases at V and 3 bases at J, with 15 bases between. The germline V gene has CDR1 SNHLY and CDR2 FYNNEI. The CDR3 sequence is 14 residues long.

This clone showed up just once. The genes are TRBV5-1 and TRBJ2-5, with TRBD2 as a possible D gene (6 bases). Trimming cost V 4 bases and J 5 bases, with 12 bases left between them. Germline loops: CDR1 SGHRS, CDR2 YFSETQ. The CDR3 covers 13 residues. Written as DNA, the CDR3 is TGCGCCAGCAGCCCTGGAGGGGTTGAGACCCAGTACTTC. Residues: CASSPGGVETQYF. Together with reference TRBV5-1 and TRBJ2-5, the CDR3 gives the full variable domain: KAGVTQTPRYLIKTRGQQVTLSCSPISGHRSVSWYQQTPGQGLQFLFEYFSETQRNKGNFPGRFSGRQFSNSRSEMNVSTLELGDSALYLCASSPGGVETQYFGPGTRLLVL.

V gene TRBV6-6 combines with J gene TRBJ2-5, with D perhaps TRBD1 (5 bases). V lost 6 bases to trimming and J lost 7 bases, with 9 bases between them. Germline V gene sequence: CDR1 MNHNY, CDR2 SVGAGI (reference sequence). The CDR3 is 11 amino acids. The CDR3 spells CASRTTGTQYF. CDR3 in DNA: TGTGCCAGCAGAACTACAGGGACCCAGTACTTC.

The V and J genes are TRBV11-2 and TRBJ2-7; 8 bases line up with TRBD2. CDR3 size: 15 residues. V was clipped by 5 bases and J by 4 bases; unmatched bases: 10. Germline V gene sequence: CDR1 SGHAT, CDR2 FQNNGV. The CDR3 here is CASSPPGGTPYEQYF. CDR3 DNA sequence: TGTGCCAGCAGCCCACCGGGGGGGACTCCTTACGAGCAGTACTTC.

J is TRBJ1-1 and V is TRBV6-5; D perhaps matches TRBD1 (6 bases). The ends were cut back, 6 bases at V and 7 bases at J, with 9 bases in the middle. CDR1 and CDR2 from the germline V gene are MNHEY and SVGAGI. The CDR3 runs 11 residues. Here the CDR3 DNA reads TGTGCCAGCAGGGGGGGGCGTGAAGCTTTCTTT. Translation gives CASRGGREAFF.

The chain couples TRBV27 to TRBJ2-1; 12 nucleotides agree with TRBD2. Germline assignment: CDR1 MNHEY and CDR2 SMNVEV (reference sequence). The CDR3 loop spans 16 amino acids. The ends lost 4 bases at V and 7 bases at J; junction bases unmatched: 8. The CDR3 spells CASSSPTSGSLNEQFF. The CDR3 DNA reads TGTGCCAGCAGTTCCCCGACTAGCGGGAGTTTGAATGAGCAGTTCTTC.

This clone was recorded only once. CDR3 sequence: CASSPLGQLSYNSPLHF. The CDR3 coding sequence is TGTGCCAGCAGTCCACTGGGGCAGCTCTCCTATAATTCACCCCTCCACTTT. The chain has TRBV25-1 and TRBJ1-6; tentatively, D is TRBD1 (5 bases). The germline gives CDR1 MGHDK, CDR2 SYGVNS. This CDR3 is 17 amino acids long. Trimming shortened V by 5 bases and J by 0 bases, and 14 bases separated the two germline ends.

This rearrangement joins TRBV12-3 or TRBV12-4 to TRBJ2-7; D remains ambiguous. The CDR3 loop spans 13 amino acids. V was cut by 5 bases and J by 3 bases, with 11 bases left in between. The CDR3 sequence: CASSPPSIYEQYF. CDR3 coding DNA: TGTGCCAGCAGTCCCCCTAGTATCTACGAGCAGTACTTC.

The gene calls are TRBV15 and TRBJ1-2; D gene unclear. V was pared by 0 bases and J by 8 bases, with 7 bases between. The germline gives CDR1 LNHNV, CDR2 YYDKDF (reference sequence). The CDR3 is 12 residues long. Here the CDR3 reads CATSRDDWGYTF. Here the CDR3 DNA reads TGTGCCACCAGCAGAGACGACTGGGGCTACACCTTC.

The CDR3, as DNA: TGTGCCTGGACCAAAGACGGAGCGCCGAGGGACTATGGCTACACCTTC. It codes for CAWTKDGAPRDYGYTF. The chain carries TRBV30 and TRBJ1-2; no reliable D call. CDR3 length equals 16 residues. The V end lost 4 bases, the J end lost 3 bases, and 21 bases lay between the germline ends. The V gene's germline CDR1 is GTSNPN and CDR2 SVGIG (reference sequence).

The genes are TRBV7-2 and TRBJ2-1, with TRBD2 identical over 13 bases. The CDR3 loop spans 15 amino acids. Germline V gene lookup returns CDR1 SGHTA and CDR2 FQGNSA. Trimming cost V 6 bases and J 10 bases; bases outside gene matches: 9. CDR3: CASSLPGLAGLEQFF. The DNA of the CDR3 is TGTGCCAGCAGTCTGCCGGGACTAGCGGGGTTGGAGCAGTTCTTC.

V gene TRBV30 combines with J gene TRBJ2-7, with 7 bases lining up with TRBD1. CDR3 length: 13 residues. The V gene end was trimmed by 1 base and the J gene end by 5 bases; junction bases not matched to a gene: 5. CDR1 and CDR2 (germline): GTSNPN, SVGIG (reference sequence). The CDR3 is CAWSAQGSHEQYF. The CDR3 DNA follows: TGTGCCTGGAGTGCACAGGGGAGCCACGAGCAGTACTTC.

This clone was recorded a few times. This sequence joins TRBV4-2 and TRBJ2-7; 9 bases fit TRBD1. Germline-derived CDR1 and CDR2 are LGHNA and YNFKEQ. There are 16 residues in the CDR3. After removal of 4 bases from V and 5 bases from J, the junction contained 12 bases not matched to a gene. The CDR3: CASSPETGGLPHEQYF. CDR3 coding DNA: TGTGCCAGCAGCCCTGAGACAGGGGGTCTCCCCCACGAGCAGTACTTC.

V usage is TRBV7-2 and J usage is TRBJ1-3; no reliable D call. The CDR3 extends over 16 amino acids. V dropped 5 bases and J dropped 3 bases, with 17 bases sitting between them. Germline V gives CDR1 SGHTA, CDR2 FQGNSA. The CDR3 is CASSPNAGAGGNTIYF. The CDR3 coding sequence is TGTGCCAGCAGCCCCAACGCGGGAGCTGGTGGAAACACCATATATTTT.

The chain couples TRBV6-5 to TRBJ2-1; the D is unclear. Trimming took off 5 bases at V and 9 bases at J, with 8 bases between the two ends. The CDR3 totals 11 residues. Germline V gene lookup returns CDR1 MNHEY and CDR2 SVGAGI. The CDR3 sequence is CASSPTGEQFF. CDR3 DNA sequence: TGTGCCAGCAGTCCAACCGGTGAGCAGTTCTTC.

In this sample, this clone turned up a few times. The V and J genes are TRBV21-1 and TRBJ2-7; the table's D call of TRBD1 was not tested on the DNA. TRBV21-1 counts as a pseudogene. The CDR3 spans 17 residues. The CDR3 nucleotides read TGTGCCAGCTGCCCCGGGACAGGGGGCCAGGGCTCCTACGAGCAGTACTTC. Translating gives CASCPGTGGQGSYEQYF.

The chain is built from TRBV7-2 and TRBJ1-2; D is unclear. Looked up from germline, CDR1 is SGHTA and CDR2 is FQGNSA. The V and J ends lost 1 base and 2 bases respectively, with 8 bases between them. The length of the CDR3 is 14 residues. The CDR3 reads CASSLGGENYGYTF. CDR3 nucleotides: TGTGCCAGCAGCTTAGGGGGAGAAAACTATGGCTACACCTTC.

This rearrangement joins TRBV15 to TRBJ1-6; D gene uncertain. V lost 1 base and J lost 8, with 3 bases in between. CDR3 length equals 12 residues. The germline gives CDR1 LNHNV, CDR2 YYDKDF (reference sequence). This CDR3 is CATSRADSPLHF. DNA for the CDR3: TGTGCCACCAGCAGAGCGGATTCACCCCTCCACTTT.

This clone showed up just once. V and J are TRBV9 and TRBJ2-7, with D possibly TRBD1 on 7 matching bases. This CDR3 is built from 16 residues. The ends were cut back, 0 bases at V and 3 bases at J, with 16 bases in the middle. Germline CDR1 reads SGDLS; CDR2 reads YYNGEE. The CDR3 bases are TGTGCCAGCAGCGTAGACGGAGGGGGCTTTGGCTACGAGCAGTACTTC. Its translation is CASSVDGGGFGYEQYF.

The chain combines TRBV28 with TRBJ2-5; TRBD2 matches at 9 bases. The V gene's germline CDR1 is MDHEN and CDR2 SYDVKM. Losses at the gene ends were 4 bases for V and 3 bases for J; bases not matched to a gene: 6. This CDR3 contains 15 residues. The CDR3, as DNA: TGTGCCAGCAGTTCCCATGCGGGAGGGAAAGAGACCCAGTACTTC. Translating it yields CASSSHAGGKETQYF.

J is TRBJ1-4 and V is TRBV5-5; TRBD1 is a possible D gene (6 bases). The CDR3 has 17 amino acids. Germline V CDR1 and CDR2: SGHKS, YYEKEE (reference sequence). Trimming left V 1 base short and J 0 bases short, with 13 bases between. The CDR3 region has the DNA TGTGCCAGCAGCTTGAGGACAGCCGCAGCAACTAATGAAAAACTGTTTTTT. This translates into CASSLRTAAATNEKLFF.

The rearrangement links TRBV28 to TRBJ1-1; TRBD1 aligns across 10 bases. With V trimmed by 3 bases and J by 4 bases, 5 bases remained unmatched. Germline V lookup: CDR1 MDHEN, CDR2 SYDVKM. This CDR3 comprises 15 residues. Written as DNA, the CDR3 is TGTGCCAGCAGTTTGGGACAGGGGTGGTTCACTGAAGCTTTCTTT. This translates into CASSLGQGWFTEAFF.

The V gene is TRBV27, the J gene TRBJ2-1, with TRBD1 identical over 9 bases. After removal of 3 bases from V and 12 bases from J, the junction contained 15 bases not matched to a gene. CDR3 size: 16 residues. Germline V gives CDR1 MNHEY, CDR2 SMNVEV (reference sequence). The CDR3 sequence: CASSFSPGQGRVGQFF. For the CDR3, the DNA is TGTGCCAGCAGTTTCTCCCCGGGACAGGGACGGGTAGGGCAGTTCTTC.

This clone has just one count. For the CDR3, the DNA is TGTGCCAGTAGTCACCCGGGGACTCGTTACAATGAGCAGTTCTTC. As protein: CASSHPGTRYNEQFF. The chain has TRBV19 and TRBJ2-1; tentative D call: TRBD2 (6 bases). The CDR3 loop spans 15 amino acids. The germline gives CDR1 LNHDA, CDR2 SQIVND (reference sequence). Trimming pared 5 bases from V and 4 bases from J, leaving 15 bases between.

The chain recombines TRBV7-2 with TRBJ2-7; the D gene is possibly TRBD2 (6 bases). The CDR3 contains 16 residues. Trimming stripped 4 bases from V and 2 bases from J, with 18 bases between. Germline CDR1 and CDR2: SGHTA and FQGNSA. The CDR3 DNA sequence: TGTGCCAGCAGCTCACCCGGAGGGGCGACAGCCTACGAGCAGTACTTC. Protein product: CASSSPGGATAYEQYF.

This sequence joins TRBV4-3 and TRBJ1-4; TRBD1 is a possible D gene (5 bases). Between the trimmed V and J ends, which lost 1 base and 5 bases, there was a span of 11 bases. The CDR3 is 15 amino acids. Germline CDR1 and CDR2: LGHNA and YSLEER. CDR3 protein: CASSQGQGSNEKLFF. CDR3 in DNA: TGCGCCAGCAGCCAAGGTCAGGGTTCGAATGAAAAACTGTTTTTT.

This chain uses TRBV12-3 or TRBV12-4 with TRBJ1-2; 8 bases are a match to TRBD1. The CDR3 loop spans 12 amino acids. The trim removed 5 bases at V and 9 bases at J, leaving 5 bases unmatched. The CDR3 DNA reads as TGTGCCAGCAGTCCAGGGGGCGGTCGCTACACCTTC. Amino acids: CASSPGGGRYTF.